The 5 T cell receptor beta chains below come from one sample, sequenced in a study of control samples from healthy donors and cancer patients. This table comes from immunoSEQ multiplex PCR, and its TCRdb copy is limited to in-frame clones, with some not included. The data hold about 95,000 clones, with 80% to 95% observed a single time. Material for sequencing was blood. All receptors derive from a woman aged 25 to 39 in good health.

Concerning this clone itself: A much bigger clone sits one base away, suggesting this may be a read error. The CDR3 coding sequence is TGTGCCAGCAGCTTCCTCATGAACAGGGACTACGAGCAGTACTTC. Translating it yields CASSFLMNRDYEQYF. V gene TRBV7-9 combines with J gene TRBJ2-7; TRBD1 is a possible D gene (6 bases). The germline CDR1 and CDR2 sequences are SEHNR and FQNEAQ (reference sequence). CDR3 length: 15 residues. The ends were cut back, 3 bases at V and 3 bases at J, with 15 bases in the middle.

The V gene is TRBV2, the J gene TRBJ1-2; 7 positions agree with TRBD1. CDR3 length equals 14 residues. The V and J ends lost 5 bases and 4 bases, in that order; junction bases with no gene match: 7. The germline V gene has CDR1 SNHLY and CDR2 FYNNEI. CDR3: CASSPTGTVYGYTF. CDR3 sequence (DNA): TGTGCCAGCAGTCCTACCGGGACAGTCTATGGCTACACCTTC.

This clone was counted once. The genes are TRBV28 and TRBJ1-5; tentatively, D is TRBD1 (6 bases). In germline, CDR1 is MDHEN, CDR2 SYDVKM. V was shortened by 4 bases and J by 0 bases, with 13 bases between the two germline ends. The CDR3 length is 16 residues. The CDR3 protein is CASSSTGQYSNQPQHF. The DNA for the CDR3 is TGTGCCAGCAGTTCTACCGGACAGTATAGCAATCAGCCCCAGCATTTT.

The rearrangement joins TRBV7-2 to TRBJ1-1, with D uncertain. Germline CDR1 SGHTA, CDR2 FQGNSA. The CDR3 extends over 15 amino acids. The V and J ends lost 0 bases and 2 bases respectively, with 10 bases between them. For the CDR3, the DNA is TGTGCCAGCAGCTTAGCAGCAGGAATTAACACTGAAGCTTTCTTT. It translates to CASSLAAGINTEAFF. Together with reference TRBV7-2 and TRBJ1-1, the CDR3 gives the full variable domain: GAGVSQSPSNKVTEKGKDVELRCDPISGHTALYWYRQSLGQGLEFLIYFQGNSAPDKSGLPSDRFSAERTGGSVSTLTIQRTQQEDSAVYLCASSLAAGINTEAFFGQGTRLTVV.

The rearrangement uses TRBV5-1 and TRBJ1-1, with TRBD1 matching 8 bases. Per germline, CDR1 SGHRS and CDR2 YFSETQ. V dropped 0 bases and J dropped 1; count of bases not matched to a gene: 20. This CDR3 is built from 21 residues. This chain's CDR3 is CASSLDGALTGAWVRNTEAFF. CDR3 bases: TGCGCCAGCAGCTTGGATGGAGCTTTGACAGGGGCATGGGTACGGAACACTGAAGCTTTCTTT.